This TCR beta chain came from a study of blood T cell repertoires in COVID-19. Libraries were prepared by immunoSEQ multiplex PCR; TCRdb keeps only in-frame clonotypes and omits some of them. This table holds a few hundred thousand clones, 80% to 90% found once. This CDR3 spans 17 amino acids. Germline V gene sequence: CDR1 WNHNN, CDR2 SYGVQD (reference sequence). Notes on this clone: This clone may be a read error of a much larger clone one base away. This sample includes further DNA sequences coding for the same CDR3.

The receptor comes from a woman in her thirties who had recovered from COVID-19. The sequencing sample was made of PBMCs or T cells enriched from blood (not recorded which). V usage is TRBV10-1 and J usage is TRBJ2-7, with 14 bases aligning to TRBD2. The CDR3 reads CASMKPGLAGVGYEQYF. The CDR3 region has the DNA TGCGCCAGCATGAAACCGGGACTAGCGGGAGTTGGCTACGAGCAGTACTTT.